The present TCR beta chain was sequenced within a study of blood T cell repertoires in COVID-19. In the study overall: Samples of COVID-19 (acute and convalescent) were obtained from the United States, Italy and Spain. From T cells, B-cell-depleted T cells, or PBMCs came the material, which was cDNA or gDNA.

Some clones are missing from TCRdb's copy, which holds only in-frame ones; the method was immunoSEQ multiplex PCR. This sample has approximately 180,000 clones, with about 88% found just once. This clone was seen more than once but under ten times. This specimen includes other DNA sequences encoding the same CDR3. The specimen was PBMCs or T cells enriched from blood (not recorded which). The TCR originated in a woman in her thirties or forties with acute COVID-19.

CDR3 in DNA: TGCAGCGTGGGACAGATGAACACTGAAGCTTTCTTT. Residues: CSVGQMNTEAFF. V is TRBV29-1 and J is TRBJ1-1, with TRBD1 matching over 7 bases. V lost 6 bases and J lost 0; bases outside the gene matches: 1. Germline assignment: CDR1 SQVTM and CDR2 ANQGSEA. The CDR3 has 12 amino acids.